The T cell receptor (beta chain) described here comes from a study of OX40 agonist ivuxolimab in advanced cancers. Sequenced by immunoSEQ multiplex PCR; TCRdb stores in-frame clones only, minus some. The sample holds over 50,000 clones; 88% are singletons and the top ten take approximately 5.4%. General study points: With doses of 0.1-3.0 mg/kg, partial responders showed among the lowest clonal expansion.

Per the germline V gene, CDR1 is SEHNR and CDR2 is FQNEAQ (reference sequence). V gave up 5 bases and J gave up 10 bases; unmatched junction bases: 15. CDR3 length: 16 amino acids. Details on this clone: What it binds is unknown.

The starting material was CD4+ or CD8+ T cells sorted from blood, obtained in a trial of the OX40 agonist ivuxolimab. The chain uses TRBV7-9 and TRBJ2-1; the match to TRBD1 covers 9 bases. The sequence was obtained from an adult with an advanced solid tumor such as melanoma, head and neck, liver or kidney cancer. CDR3: CASSIHRDRAFIEQFF. Written as DNA, the CDR3 is TGTGCCAGCAGCATTCACCGGGACAGGGCGTTCATCGAGCAGTTCTTC.